Shown below are 12 T cell receptor beta chains from a single sample sequenced in a study of blood T cell repertoires in COVID-19 (dated by TCRdb to between 2020 and 2021). The method behind the library was the immunoSEQ multiplex PCR assay. Imported from immuneACCESS, the table was reduced by TCRdb to in-frame sequences with V and J called. These copies leave out some clones; in studies compared against another copy, an unresolved V gene accounts for under half, and the cause of the remainder is not known. The sample table shows 450,000 or so clones, and around 89% are seen once. The ten largest clones take up less than 2% of the sample. What was sequenced was peripheral blood. The receptors here all came from a woman between 40 and 50 years old with COVID-19, enrolled during active disease.

The rearrangement links TRBV2 to TRBJ1-6; D is unresolved. The ends were cut back, 7 bases at V and 9 bases at J, with 13 bases in the middle. Germline V gene data show CDR1 as SNHLY and CDR2 as FYNNEI. The CDR3 is 13 residues long. In DNA, the CDR3 is TGTGCCAGCAAGGAGGGAATCGGTTCACCCCTCCACTTT. Translating it yields CASKEGIGSPLHF. The full variable domain, rest sourced from reference TRBV2 and TRBJ1-6, is EPEVTQTPSHQVTQMGQEVILRCVPISNHLYFYWYRQILGQKVEFLVSFYNNEISEKSEIFDDQFSVERPDGSNFTLKIRSTKLEDSAMYFCASKEGIGSPLHFGNGTRLTVT.

This chain links TRBV27 with TRBJ1-5; D unclear. CDR1 and CDR2 from the germline V gene are MNHEY and SMNVEV (reference sequence). The CDR3 has 13 residues. The V and J ends lost 3 bases and 3 bases respectively, with 6 bases between them. CDR3 loop: CASSFYINQPQHF. The CDR3 nucleotides read TGTGCCAGCAGTTTTTATATCAATCAGCCCCAGCATTTT.

The V gene is TRBV9, the J gene TRBJ2-5; tentatively, D is TRBD1 (5 bases). Germline V gene sequence: CDR1 SGDLS, CDR2 YYNGEE. The CDR3 contains 16 residues. Trimming pared 0 bases from V and 0 bases from J, leaving 12 bases between. CDR3 sequence (DNA): TGTGCCAGCAGCGTAGCCGTTGGGGCCCACCAAGAGACCCAGTACTTC. Translation gives CASSVAVGAHQETQYF.

V usage is TRBV6-1 and J usage is TRBJ2-3, with TRBD2 identical over 11 bases. This CDR3 has 19 residues. Germline V gives CDR1 MNHNS, CDR2 SASEGT. V gave up 0 bases and J gave up 4 bases; unmatched junction bases: 12. The CDR3 sequence is CASSEARVAGGPGADTQYF. The CDR3, as DNA: TGTGCCAGCAGTGAAGCGAGGGTAGCGGGGGGGCCGGGGGCAGATACGCAGTATTTT.

CDR3 DNA: TGTGCCAGTAGGGGGACTCCGGGCAATCAGCCCCAGCATTTT. Protein: CASRGTPGNQPQHF. The J gene is TRBJ1-5, the V gene TRBV19; perhaps TRBD1 as D (5 bases). Germline V gene data show CDR1 as LNHDA and CDR2 as SQIVND (reference sequence). The CDR3 covers 14 residues. V lost 6 bases and J 2 bases, leaving 11 bases between the germline ends.

The chain couples TRBV7-3 to TRBJ2-5; 7 bases are a match to TRBD1. Germline V gives CDR1 SGHTA, CDR2 FQGTGA. The CDR3 extends over 14 amino acids. V lost 1 base to trimming and J lost 5 bases; unmatched junction nucleotides: 4. CDR3 in amino acids: CASSLIGGGETQYF. The CDR3 bases are TGTGCCAGCAGCTTAATAGGGGGCGGGGAGACCCAGTACTTC.

The chain joins TRBV5-1 to TRBJ2-3, with 9 bases fitting TRBD2. V lost 3 bases, J lost 6 bases, and 8 bases stayed unmatched. The CDR3 has 15 residues. Germline V gene data show CDR1 as SGHRS and CDR2 as YFSETQ. The CDR3 sequence: CASSSERGVGDTQYF. The CDR3 nucleotides are TGCGCCAGCAGCTCGGAGCGGGGGGTAGGGGATACGCAGTATTTT.

On this clone: At one end the junction does not follow the germline gene, possibly because of a read error. The V and J genes are TRBV2 and TRBJ2-1; 9 bases are shared with TRBD2. This CDR3 is built from 14 residues. CDR1 SNHLY and CDR2 FYNNEI come from the germline V gene. CDR3 amino acids: CASSEGGGALVRIF. The CDR3 DNA reads TGTGCCAGCAGTGAAGGCGGGGGGGCCTTGGTAAGGATCTTC.

J is TRBJ2-5 and V is TRBV18; 8 positions match TRBD2. Trimming removed 0 bases from V and 4 bases from J; junction bases left unmatched: 7. The CDR3 extends over 16 amino acids. CDR1 and CDR2 from the germline V gene are KGHSH and LQKENI. The CDR3 loop reads CASSPPTSAVLETQYF. The CDR3 nucleotides read TGTGCCAGCTCACCACCGACTAGCGCCGTCCTAGAGACCCAGTACTTC.

CDR3 protein: CASSLRLGRNTEAFF. CDR3 DNA sequence: TGCGCCAGCAGCTTGAGGTTGGGCAGGAACACTGAAGCTTTCTTT. The gene calls are TRBV5-1 and TRBJ1-1; D is ambiguous. Germline V gives CDR1 SGHRS, CDR2 YFSETQ. Trimming took 1 base from V and 1 from J, leaving 11 bases between them. CDR3 length: 15 residues.

This chain joins TRBV24-1 and TRBJ2-3; 8 bases fit TRBD2. This CDR3 is built from 16 residues. V shed 2 bases, J shed 3 bases, and the junction held 6 bases outside the gene matches. Germline-derived CDR1 and CDR2 are KGHDR and SFDVKD. The CDR3 DNA follows: TGTGCCACCAGTGATTCTCGAGCGGGAGTTACAGATACGCAGTATTTT. Protein product: CATSDSRAGVTDTQYF.

The chain uses TRBV4-2 and TRBJ1-2; 11 bases agree with TRBD1. The CDR3 consists of 15 residues. Germline assignment: CDR1 LGHNA and CDR2 YNFKEQ. Trimming at V came to 2 bases and at J to 6 bases, leaving 5 bases not matched to a gene. Written as DNA, the CDR3 is TGTGCCAGCAGCCAAACCGGGACAGGGGGTAATGGCTACACCTTC. Translated, it gives CASSQTGTGGNGYTF.